The clone carrying this TCR beta chain was detected many times. TCRdb re-called the RT-PCR reads with MiXCR, one entry per CDR3 protein. The repertoire has about 680,000 distinct CDR3 sequences, more than 13% of them found once; the top ten carry around 3.3%. V lost 7 bases and J lost 4, with 14 bases in between. The CDR3 is 12 amino acids. Germline-derived CDR1 and CDR2 are DFQATT and SNEGSKA (reference sequence). The chain employs TRBV20-1 and TRBJ2-7; D unclear. This receptor was obtained from a female donor in good health, serving as a healthy control. Sequencing used memory CD4+ T cells from blood. CDR3 residues: CSVARDGYEQYF. The CDR3 DNA reads TGCAGTGTTGCCCGTGATGGGTACGAGCAGTACTTC.